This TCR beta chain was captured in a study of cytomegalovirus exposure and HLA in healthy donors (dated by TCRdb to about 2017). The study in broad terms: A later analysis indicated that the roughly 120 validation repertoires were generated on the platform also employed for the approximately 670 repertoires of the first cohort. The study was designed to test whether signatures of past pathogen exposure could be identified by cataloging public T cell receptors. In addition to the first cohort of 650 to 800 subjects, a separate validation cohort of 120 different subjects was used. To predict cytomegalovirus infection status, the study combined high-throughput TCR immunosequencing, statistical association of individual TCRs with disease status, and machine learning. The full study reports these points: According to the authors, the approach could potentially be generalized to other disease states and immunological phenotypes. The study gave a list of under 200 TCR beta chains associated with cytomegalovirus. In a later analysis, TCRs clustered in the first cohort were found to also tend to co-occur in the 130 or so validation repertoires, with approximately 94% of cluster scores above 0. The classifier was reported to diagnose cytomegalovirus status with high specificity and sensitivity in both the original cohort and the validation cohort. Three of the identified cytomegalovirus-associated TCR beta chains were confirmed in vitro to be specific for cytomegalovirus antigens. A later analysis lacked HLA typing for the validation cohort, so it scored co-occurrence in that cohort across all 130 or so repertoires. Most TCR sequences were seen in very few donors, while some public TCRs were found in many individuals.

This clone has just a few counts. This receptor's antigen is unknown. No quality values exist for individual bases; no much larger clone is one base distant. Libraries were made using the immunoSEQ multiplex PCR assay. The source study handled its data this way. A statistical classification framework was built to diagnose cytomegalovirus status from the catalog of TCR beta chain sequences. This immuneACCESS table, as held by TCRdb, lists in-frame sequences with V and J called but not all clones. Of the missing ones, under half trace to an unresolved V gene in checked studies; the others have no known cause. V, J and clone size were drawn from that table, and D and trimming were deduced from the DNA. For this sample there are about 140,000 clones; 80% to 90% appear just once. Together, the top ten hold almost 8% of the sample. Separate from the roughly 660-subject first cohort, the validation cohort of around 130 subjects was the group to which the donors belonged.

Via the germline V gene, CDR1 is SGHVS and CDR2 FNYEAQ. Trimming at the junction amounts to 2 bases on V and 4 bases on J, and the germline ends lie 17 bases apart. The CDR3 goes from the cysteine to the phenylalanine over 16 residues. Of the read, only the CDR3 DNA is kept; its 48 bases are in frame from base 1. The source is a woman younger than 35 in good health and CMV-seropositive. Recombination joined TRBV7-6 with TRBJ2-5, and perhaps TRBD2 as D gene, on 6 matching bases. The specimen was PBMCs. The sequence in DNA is TGTGCCAGCAGCTTAAGGGGACGAGGAGGGCGAGAGACCCAGTACTTC. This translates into CASSLRGRGGRETQYF.